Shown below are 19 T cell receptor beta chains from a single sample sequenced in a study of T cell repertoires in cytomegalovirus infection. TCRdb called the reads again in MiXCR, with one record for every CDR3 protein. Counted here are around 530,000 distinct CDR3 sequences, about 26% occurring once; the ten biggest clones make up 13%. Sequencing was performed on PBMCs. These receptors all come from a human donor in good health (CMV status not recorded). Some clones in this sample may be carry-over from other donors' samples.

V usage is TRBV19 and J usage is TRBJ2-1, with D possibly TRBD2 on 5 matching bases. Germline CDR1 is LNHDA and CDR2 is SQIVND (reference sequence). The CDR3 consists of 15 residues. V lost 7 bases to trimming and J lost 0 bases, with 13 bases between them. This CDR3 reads CASKERPLSYNEQFF. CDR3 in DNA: TGTGCCAGTAAGGAGCGGCCCCTCTCCTACAATGAGCAGTTCTTC.

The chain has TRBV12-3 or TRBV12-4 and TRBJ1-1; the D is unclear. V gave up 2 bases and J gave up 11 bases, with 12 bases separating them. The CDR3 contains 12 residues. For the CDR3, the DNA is TGTGCCAGCAGTTTACCCCGACTCGCGGCTTTCTTT. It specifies CASSLPRLAAFF.

CDR3 sequence: CASSLVPETNYGYTF. CDR3 sequence (DNA): TGTGCCAGCAGCTTAGTCCCGGAAACTAACTATGGCTACACCTTC. The genes are TRBV11-2 and TRBJ1-2, with D unresolved. Trimming took off 1 base at V and 0 bases at J, with 9 bases between the two ends. Germline CDR1 and CDR2: SGHAT and FQNNGV. The CDR3 has 15 residues.

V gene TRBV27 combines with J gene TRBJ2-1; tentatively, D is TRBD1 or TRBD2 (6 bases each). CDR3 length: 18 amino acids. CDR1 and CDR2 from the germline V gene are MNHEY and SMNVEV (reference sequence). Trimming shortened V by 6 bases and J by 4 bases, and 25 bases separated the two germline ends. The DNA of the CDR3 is TGTGCCAGCAGCTTCTCTTCGGGGGCCGGGGTTGGGTACAATGAGCAGTTCTTC. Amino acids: CASSFSSGAGVGYNEQFF.

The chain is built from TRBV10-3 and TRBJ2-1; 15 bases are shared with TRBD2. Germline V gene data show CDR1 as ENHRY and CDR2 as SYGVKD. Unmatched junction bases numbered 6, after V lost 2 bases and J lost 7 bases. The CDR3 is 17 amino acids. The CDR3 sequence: CAISEISGTSGRNEQFF. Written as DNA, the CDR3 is TGTGCCATCAGTGAGATTTCAGGGACTAGCGGGAGGAATGAGCAGTTCTTC.

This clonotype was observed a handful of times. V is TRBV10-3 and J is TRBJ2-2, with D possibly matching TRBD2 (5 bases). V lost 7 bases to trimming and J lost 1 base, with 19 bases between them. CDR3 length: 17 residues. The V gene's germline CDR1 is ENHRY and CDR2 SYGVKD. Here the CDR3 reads CAITPAVGRENTGELFF. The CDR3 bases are TGTGCCATCACCCCGGCCGTCGGACGGGAGAACACCGGGGAGCTGTTTTTT.

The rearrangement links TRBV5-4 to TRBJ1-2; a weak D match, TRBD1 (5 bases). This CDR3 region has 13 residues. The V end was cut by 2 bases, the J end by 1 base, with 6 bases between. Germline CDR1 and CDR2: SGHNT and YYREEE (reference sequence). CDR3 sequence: CASSFDSNYGYTF. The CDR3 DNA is TGTGCCAGCAGCTTTGACAGTAACTATGGCTACACCTTC.

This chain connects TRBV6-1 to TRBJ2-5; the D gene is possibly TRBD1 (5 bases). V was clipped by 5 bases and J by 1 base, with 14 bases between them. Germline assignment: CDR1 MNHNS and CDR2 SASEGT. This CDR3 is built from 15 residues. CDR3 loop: CASSYLTVAQETQYF. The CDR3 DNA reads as TGTGCCAGCAGTTATCTGACAGTCGCCCAAGAGACCCAGTACTTC.

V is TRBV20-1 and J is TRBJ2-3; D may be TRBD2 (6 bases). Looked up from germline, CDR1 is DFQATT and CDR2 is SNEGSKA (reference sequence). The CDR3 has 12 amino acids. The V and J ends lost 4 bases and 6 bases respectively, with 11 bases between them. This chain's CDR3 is CSATMGGDTQYF. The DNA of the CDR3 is TGCAGTGCTACCATGGGGGGTGATACGCAGTATTTT.

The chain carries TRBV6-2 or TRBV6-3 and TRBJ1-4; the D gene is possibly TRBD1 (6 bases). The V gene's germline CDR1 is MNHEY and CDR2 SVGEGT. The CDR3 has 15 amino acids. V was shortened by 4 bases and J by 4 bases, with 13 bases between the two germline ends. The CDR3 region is CASSSVTDSNEKLFF. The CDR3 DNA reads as TGTGCCAGCAGTTCCGTGACGGACAGTAATGAAAAACTGTTTTTT.

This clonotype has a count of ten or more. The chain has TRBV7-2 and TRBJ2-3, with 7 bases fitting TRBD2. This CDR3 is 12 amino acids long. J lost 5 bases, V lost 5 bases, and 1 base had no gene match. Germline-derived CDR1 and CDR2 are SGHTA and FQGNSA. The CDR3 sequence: CASSASGDTQYF. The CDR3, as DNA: TGTGCCAGCAGCGCTAGCGGAGATACGCAGTATTTT.

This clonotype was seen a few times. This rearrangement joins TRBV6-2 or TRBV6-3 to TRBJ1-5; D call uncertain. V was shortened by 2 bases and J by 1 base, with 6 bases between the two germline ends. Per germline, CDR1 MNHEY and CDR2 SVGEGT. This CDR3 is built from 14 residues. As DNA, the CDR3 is TGTGCCAGCAGTTACCGGCAGAGCAATCAGCCCCAGCATTTT. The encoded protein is CASSYRQSNQPQHF.

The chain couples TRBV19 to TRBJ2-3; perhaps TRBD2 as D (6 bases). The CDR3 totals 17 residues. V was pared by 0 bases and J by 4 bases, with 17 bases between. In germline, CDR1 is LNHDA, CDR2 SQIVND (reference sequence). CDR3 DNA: TGTGCCAGTAGTATAGACGGCGGTGGGACGGGGGCAGATACGCAGTATTTT. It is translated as CASSIDGGGTGADTQYF.

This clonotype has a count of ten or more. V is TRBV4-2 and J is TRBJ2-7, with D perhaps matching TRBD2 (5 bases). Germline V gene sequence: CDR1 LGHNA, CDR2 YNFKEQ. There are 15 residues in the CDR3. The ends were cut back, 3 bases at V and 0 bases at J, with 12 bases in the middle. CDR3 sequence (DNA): TGTGCCAGCAGCCAGTCTAGCCCTCCCTCCTACGAGCAGTACTTC. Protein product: CASSQSSPPSYEQYF.

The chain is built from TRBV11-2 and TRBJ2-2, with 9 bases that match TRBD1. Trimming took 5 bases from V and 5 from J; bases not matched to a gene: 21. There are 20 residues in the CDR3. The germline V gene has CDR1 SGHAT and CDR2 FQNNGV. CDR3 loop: CASSSIRDREGRRKTGELFF. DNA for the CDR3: TGTGCCAGCAGCAGCATTCGGGACAGGGAGGGGAGGAGGAAAACCGGGGAGCTGTTTTTT.

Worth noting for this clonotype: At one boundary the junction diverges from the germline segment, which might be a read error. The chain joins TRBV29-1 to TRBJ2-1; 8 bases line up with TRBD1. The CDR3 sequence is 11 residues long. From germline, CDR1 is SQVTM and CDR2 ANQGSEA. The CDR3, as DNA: TGCAGCTCACGCGAGGGCGACAGGGGAATTTTC. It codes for CSSREGDRGIF.

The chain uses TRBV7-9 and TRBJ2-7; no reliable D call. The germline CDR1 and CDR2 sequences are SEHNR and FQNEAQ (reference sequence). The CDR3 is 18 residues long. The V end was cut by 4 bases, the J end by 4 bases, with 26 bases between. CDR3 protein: CASSSTPISGRHPYEQYF. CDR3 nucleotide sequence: TGTGCCAGCAGCTCCACACCGATCTCAGGAAGACACCCTTACGAGCAGTACTTC.

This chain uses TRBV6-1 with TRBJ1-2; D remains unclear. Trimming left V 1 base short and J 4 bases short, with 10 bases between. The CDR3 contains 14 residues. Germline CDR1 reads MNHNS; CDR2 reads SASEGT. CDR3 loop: CASSEDYMGYGYTF. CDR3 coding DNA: TGTGCCAGCAGTGAAGACTATATGGGCTATGGCTACACCTTC.

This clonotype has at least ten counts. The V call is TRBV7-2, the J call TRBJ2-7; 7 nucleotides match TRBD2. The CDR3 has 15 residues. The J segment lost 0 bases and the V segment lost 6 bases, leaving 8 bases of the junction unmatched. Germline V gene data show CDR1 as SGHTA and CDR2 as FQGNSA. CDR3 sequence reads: CASSFEGTNSYEQYV. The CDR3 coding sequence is TGTGCCAGCAGTTTTGAGGGGACTAACTCCTACGAGCAGTACGTC.